The source of this T cell receptor beta chain is a study of cytomegalovirus exposure and HLA in healthy donors. General study points: TCR beta chains associated with HLA were, in a later analysis, more clonally expanded than equally common others.

The CDR3 contains 16 residues. CDR1 SGHTA and CDR2 FQGTGA come from the germline V gene. V shed 4 bases and J 4 bases; nucleotides not matched to a gene: 9. This PCR relied on a set of 60 Vbeta primers and 13 Jbeta primers. The repertoire was sequenced with immunoSEQ multiplex PCR; TCRdb's copy has only in-frame clones and lacks some. The profile shows about 180,000 clones, 81% of them singletons. As concerns this clone: Its antigen is not identified.

Sequenced sample: PBMCs. This clonotype was sampled from a woman aged 18-29 years in good health and CMV-seropositive. The V call is TRBV7-3, the J call TRBJ2-3, with TRBD2 identical over 9 bases. The CDR3 loop reads CASSSKGSGGADTQYF. In DNA form, the CDR3 reads TGTGCCAGCAGCTCAAAGGGTAGCGGGGGTGCAGATACGCAGTATTTT. Full variable domain (missing parts from reference TRBV7-3 and TRBJ2-3): GAGVSQTPSNKVTEKGKYVELRCDPISGHTALYWYRQSLGQGPEFLIYFQGTGAADDSGLPNDRFFAVRPEGSVSTLKIQRTERGDSAVYLCASSSKGSGGADTQYFGPGTRLTVL.